One sample yielded the 9 T cell receptor beta chains listed below, sequenced in a study of cytomegalovirus exposure and HLA in healthy donors. Use of 60 Vbeta and 13 Jbeta primers characterized the PCR. This table comes from immunoSEQ multiplex PCR, and its TCRdb copy is limited to in-frame clones, with some not included. Its listing shows over 35,000 clones. Source material: PBMCs. The receptors originated from a woman aged 25 to 45 in good health and CMV-seronegative.

The chain carries TRBV7-9 and TRBJ2-2; 10 nucleotides match TRBD1. With 5 bases clipped from V and 7 bases from J, the junction kept 4 bases outside the gene matches. Germline V gene data show CDR1 as SEHNR and CDR2 as FQNEAQ (reference sequence). The CDR3 is 14 residues long. DNA for the CDR3: TGTGCCAGCAGCCCGGGGGACAGGGGCGGGGAGCTGTTTTTT. This sequence encodes CASSPGDRGGELFF.

The rearrangement joins TRBV10-2 to TRBJ2-7; D gene ambiguous. The germline V and J ends were trimmed by 6 bases and 3 bases, with 3 bases remaining between them. The length of the CDR3 is 10 residues. Germline V gene data show CDR1 as WSHSY and CDR2 as SAAADI. CDR3 nucleotide sequence: TGCGCCAGCAGACACTACGAGCAGTACTTC. This translates into CASRHYEQYF.

The chain combines TRBV11-3 with TRBJ1-1; 7 bases line up with TRBD1. V shed 5 bases, J shed 6 bases, and the junction held 6 bases outside the gene matches. This CDR3 is built from 13 residues. From germline, CDR1 is SGHNT and CDR2 YENEEA. Here the CDR3 DNA reads TGTGCCAGCAGCCCCAGAGGGGGCCCTGAAGCTTTCTTT. Its protein product is CASSPRGGPEAFF. The variable domain in full, completed from reference TRBV11-3 and TRBJ1-1, reads EAGVVQSPRYKIIEKKQPVAFWCNPISGHNTLYWYLQNLGQGPELLIRYENEEAVDDSQLPKDRFSAERLKGVDSTLKIQPAELGDSAVYLCASSPRGGPEAFFGQGTRLTVV.

The genes are TRBV5-1 and TRBJ2-2; D ambiguous. With 0 bases removed from V and 2 bases from J, the gap between germline ends came to 5 bases. This CDR3 is 14 amino acids long. CDR1 and CDR2 (germline): SGHRS, YFSETQ. This chain's CDR3 is CASSLGQNTGELFF. DNA for the CDR3: TGCGCCAGCAGCTTGGGGCAAAACACCGGGGAGCTGTTTTTT.

The V and J genes are TRBV6-6 and TRBJ1-3, with 7 bases matching TRBD1. CDR3 size: 15 residues. Germline CDR1 is MNHNY and CDR2 is SVGAGI (reference sequence). The V and J ends lost 5 bases and 2 bases, in that order; junction bases with no gene match: 6. In nucleotides, the CDR3 is TGTGCCAGCAGTCCCGACAGGGTGGCTGGAAACACCATATATTTT. It specifies CASSPDRVAGNTIYF.

A note on this clone: A read error may produce the germline difference seen at one junction end. The chain uses TRBV30 and TRBJ2-5; TRBD2 aligns across 14 bases. Per the germline V gene, CDR1 is GTSNPN and CDR2 is SVGIG (reference sequence). The CDR3 totals 13 residues. The CDR3 protein is CAWRRRLAGGPNF. The CDR3 bases are TGTGCCTGGAGGAGACGACTAGCGGGAGGGCCTAACTTC.

V and J are TRBV19 and TRBJ2-7; no reliable D call. Germline CDR1 reads LNHDA; CDR2 reads SQIVND (reference sequence). CDR3 length: 15 residues. Between the trimmed V and J ends, which lost 5 bases and 2 bases, there was a span of 16 bases. CDR3 nucleotide sequence: TGTGCCAGTAGTTCCCTCGAGCTCACTGCCTACGAGCAGTACTTC. Translation gives CASSSLELTAYEQYF.

The chain is built from TRBV4-1 and TRBJ2-1; 15 nucleotides agree with TRBD2. This CDR3 has 20 residues. V gave up 2 bases and J gave up 5 bases; unmatched junction bases: 13. Germline CDR1 MGHRA, CDR2 YSYEKL. Here the CDR3 DNA reads TGCGCCAGCAGCCAATCCGGACTAGCGGGAGGGCAATTAAACGACAATGAGCAGTTCTTC. As protein: CASSQSGLAGGQLNDNEQFF.

V gene TRBV7-2 combines with J gene TRBJ1-2, with D hard to call. Germline V gives CDR1 SGHTA, CDR2 FQGNSA. The CDR3 covers 14 residues. The V end lost 2 bases, the J end lost 7 bases, and 14 bases lay between the germline ends. The CDR3 nucleotides are TGTGCCAGCAGCTTACCGTTTGCAGGCTTTGGCTACACCTTC. This sequence encodes CASSLPFAGFGYTF.